Each of the 2 T cell receptor beta chains below was sequenced from the same sample in a study of shared clonotypes between healthy human individuals. Generated by immunoSEQ multiplex PCR, the TCRdb table keeps only in-frame clones and is missing some. The repertoire holds approximately 2.1 million clones, with 93% as singletons. Sequenced sample: naive CD4+ T cells from PBMCs. Subset given: CD45RA+ positively selected. The receptors were gathered from a man between 18 and 29 years old in good health. Some clones in this sample may be carry-over from other donors' samples.

The chain recombines TRBV6-5 with TRBJ1-2; possible D gene TRBD1, 6 bases. The CDR3 is 16 amino acids. Germline V lookup: CDR1 MNHEY, CDR2 SVGAGI. Trimming removed 0 bases from V and 2 bases from J, with 13 bases in between. CDR3 in amino acids: CASSYSMTGVNYGYTF. In nucleotides, the CDR3 is TGTGCCAGCAGTTACTCGATGACAGGTGTCAACTATGGCTACACCTTC.

V usage is TRBV27 and J usage is TRBJ2-1; 8 positions match TRBD2. The CDR3 runs 15 residues. CDR1 is MNHEY and CDR2 is SMNVEV in the germline V gene (reference sequence). The ends lost 6 bases at V and 4 bases at J; junction bases unmatched: 8. The CDR3 DNA is TGTGCCAGCAGCGCCGGGACTAGTCGATACAATGAGCAGTTCTTC. Amino acid sequence: CASSAGTSRYNEQFF.